Listed below are T cell receptor beta chains from one sample, sequenced in a study of T-cell reconstitution after alpha-beta-depleted transplantation in children. Each CDR3 protein gets one entry after TCRdb re-called the PCR reads with MiXCR. This sample has fewer than 700,000 distinct CDR3 sequences; approximately 13% occur once, and the top ten carry about 2.2%. The sample here was PBMCs, mostly from graft donor cells, taken 360 days after TCRalphabeta/CD19-depleted stem cell transplant. The receptors derive from a male patient between 10 and 17 years old who had a stem cell transplant for acute myeloid leukemia, so the T cells may come from the graft donor. Both conserved end residues are trimmed from each CDR3. A D gene is named only where the DNA matches it firmly.

>TRBD2|TRBJ2-1|TRBV24-1
ATSDLRLAGGVNEQF
>-|TRBJ2-4|TRBV7-9
ASSLGDFNVNIQY
>TRBD1|TRBJ1-1|TRBV19
ASRRDRGRSMNTEAF
>TRBD1|TRBJ2-1|TRBV2
AGDRGRDEQF
>-|TRBJ2-3|TRBV20-1
SANSGATDTQY
>-|TRBJ2-7|TRBV6-2/TRBV6-3
ASSPLDRFPYEQY
>TRBD2|TRBJ2-1|TRBV28
ASRKAGGPYNEQF
>-|TRBJ2-1|TRBV7-9
ASSPIRNEQF
>TRBD1|TRBJ2-6|TRBV5-1
ASSLEIGRGPGANVLT
>TRBD2|TRBJ2-4|TRBV7-2
ASSLGTSGNIQY
>-|TRBJ2-1|TRBV6-4
ASSGRAGITTNEQF
>TRBD1|TRBJ1-2|TRBV11-2
ASSPRTGIQYT
>-|TRBJ1-5|TRBV21-1
ASSSLSYSNQPQH
>TRBD2|TRBJ2-2|TRBV7-3
ASSLIRASGKLGGELF
>-|TRBJ2-7|TRBV15
ATSRGGEQY
>-|TRBJ2-3|TRBV7-2
ASSPQGPITDTQY
>-|TRBJ2-7|TRBV12-3/TRBV12-4
ASSAGFQGPYYEQY
>-|TRBJ2-2|TRBV28
ASSPKGPELF
>-|TRBJ2-1|TRBV5-1
ASSLDGPYNEQF
>-|TRBJ2-5|TRBV27
ASSYGTPGGETQY
>-|TRBJ2-5|TRBV6-1
ASSWKGVLLETQY
>-|TRBJ2-1|TRBV3-1
ASSQNRDPEQF
>TRBD2|TRBJ2-1|TRBV15
ATSRTSGRAYEQF
>TRBD2|TRBJ2-7|TRBV28
ASSPTRKGGGLAGVGEQY
>-|TRBJ2-7|TRBV18
ASSRFVDSLVIRGPYEQY
>TRBD2|TRBJ2-1|TRBV12-5
ASGLIDTGTSVANEQF
>-|TRBJ2-1|TRBV7-3
ASSLKLFGGDNEQF
>-|TRBJ2-1|TRBV7-3
ASSLSDGYDNEQF
>TRBD1|TRBJ2-1|TRBV20-1
SALLEDRNEQF
>-|TRBJ2-5|TRBV7-8
ASTTDFQETQY
>-|TRBJ2-5|TRBV12-3/TRBV12-4
ASSFGSRETQY
>-|TRBJ2-3|TRBV12-3/TRBV12-4
ASRRTLSTDTQY
>TRBD2|TRBJ2-5|TRBV28
ASSLWVLAGNPSQETQY
>-|TRBJ2-7|TRBV18
ASSPVPGASYEQY
>-|TRBJ2-7|TRBV6-5
ATSRGQSQIRAYEQY
>TRBD2|TRBJ2-1|TRBV20-1
SATSGDPYNEQF
>-|TRBJ2-5|TRBV3-1
ASSPRQPYQETQY
>-|TRBJ2-7|TRBV19
ASSIDLTYEQY